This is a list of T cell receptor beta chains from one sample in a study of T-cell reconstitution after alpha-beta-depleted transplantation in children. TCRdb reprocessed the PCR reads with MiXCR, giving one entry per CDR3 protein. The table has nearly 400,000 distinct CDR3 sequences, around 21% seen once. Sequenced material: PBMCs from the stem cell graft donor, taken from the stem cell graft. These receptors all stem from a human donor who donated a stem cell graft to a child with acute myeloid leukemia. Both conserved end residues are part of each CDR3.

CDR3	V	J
CASSLGTSGTTYEQYF	TRBV5-1	TRBJ2-7
CASSQGSGRLKQFF	TRBV4-2	TRBJ2-1
CASSFGDSSNQPQHF	TRBV28	TRBJ1-5
CASSSSDLAKNIQYF	TRBV12-3/TRBV12-4	TRBJ2-4
CASSQALAGGSYNEQFF	TRBV4-2	TRBJ2-1
CASSEIAGIDTQYF	TRBV2	TRBJ2-3
CASSFGILNTEAFF	TRBV12-3/TRBV12-4	TRBJ1-1
CASSPTSVATQYF	TRBV9	TRBJ2-5
CSARDPPTDTQYF	TRBV20-1	TRBJ2-3
CASSRWDGMQPQHF	TRBV27	TRBJ1-5
CASSFNPDVRADTQYF	TRBV12-3/TRBV12-4	TRBJ2-3
CASSLGETSFKYF	TRBV7-2	TRBJ2-7
CASSMSGGSYNEQFF	TRBV18	TRBJ2-1
CASSHRDRGPSGYEQYF	TRBV4-2	TRBJ2-7
CASSPGTGAGANVLTF	TRBV4-2	TRBJ2-6
CASSYSGPTYGYTF	TRBV6-5	TRBJ1-2
CSASPLRTVKKQETQYF	TRBV20-1	TRBJ2-5
CSAQPGLGKHEQFF	TRBV20-1	TRBJ2-1
CSVEGTSVNEQYF	TRBV29-1	TRBJ2-7
CASSQVLDDPYEQYF	TRBV4-1	TRBJ2-7
CASSYSTGAYYEQYF	TRBV6-5	TRBJ2-7
CSASGTSGRERDEQFF	TRBV20-1	TRBJ2-1
CSAQHSYEQYF	TRBV20-1	TRBJ2-7
CAISDQGRTSYEQYF	TRBV10-3	TRBJ2-7
CASSLARAGSYNEQFF	TRBV5-1	TRBJ2-1